This TCR beta chain was sequenced for a study of OX40 agonist ivuxolimab in advanced cancers. Notes on the study in general: Average numbers of expanded clones were greater in CD8+ T cells than in CD4+. Clonal expansion was seen in CD4+ and CD8+ blood T cells by week 6 at 0.1 to 3.0 mg/kg.

Germline V gene data show CDR1 as DFQATT and CDR2 as SNEGSKA (reference sequence). The V and J ends lost 3 bases and 5 bases respectively, with 6 bases between them. The CDR3 loop spans 11 amino acids. To note about this clone: What it binds is not known.

The table came from immunoSEQ multiplex PCR; TCRdb's copy has only in-frame clones and leaves some out. Among 45,000 to 55,000 clones listed, 70% to 90% were seen once. The chain recombines TRBV20-1 with TRBJ2-3, with D hard to call. The TCR comes from an adult with an advanced solid tumor such as melanoma, head and neck, liver or kidney cancer. Specimen: CD4+ or CD8+ T cells sorted from blood, collected in a trial of the OX40 agonist ivuxolimab. In DNA, the CDR3 is TGCAGTGCTAGGGGATTAGATACGCAGTATTTT. It codes for CSARGLDTQYF.